Sequencing of this T cell receptor beta chain was carried out in a study of breast tumors, draining lymph nodes, adjacent tissues. Findings and caveats of the study: Most tumor T cells seemingly derive from lymph node, then expand in tumor. Tumors had less TCR diversity than lymph nodes, more than nontumor tissue. Luminal-like breast cancer showed significantly greater tumor-nontumor repertoire similarity than basal-like breast cancer did. That most tumor T cells come from lymph nodes remained unproven.

A single record per CDR3 protein comes from TCRdb applying MiXCR to the multiplex PCR reads. The data show about 200,000 distinct CDR3 sequences, roughly 29% seen once. This clonotype was seen repeatedly, ten times or more. Antigen unknown. The CDR3 is 17 amino acids. Trimming removed 3 bases at V and 1 base at J, with 18 bases between. The germline V gene has CDR1 DFQATT and CDR2 SNEGSKA (reference sequence). Samples came from axillary lymph nodes draining the breast cancer. This chain connects TRBV20-1 to TRBJ2-2; D unclear. The clonotype originates from a female donor with breast cancer. Some clones in this sample may be carry-over from other donors' samples. The sequenced sample consisted of axillary lymph node tissue. Written as DNA, the CDR3 is TGCAGTGCTAGTATTAGAGGAGAACAGCAGAACACCGGGGAGCTGTTTTTT. Translated: CSASIRGEQQNTGELFF.